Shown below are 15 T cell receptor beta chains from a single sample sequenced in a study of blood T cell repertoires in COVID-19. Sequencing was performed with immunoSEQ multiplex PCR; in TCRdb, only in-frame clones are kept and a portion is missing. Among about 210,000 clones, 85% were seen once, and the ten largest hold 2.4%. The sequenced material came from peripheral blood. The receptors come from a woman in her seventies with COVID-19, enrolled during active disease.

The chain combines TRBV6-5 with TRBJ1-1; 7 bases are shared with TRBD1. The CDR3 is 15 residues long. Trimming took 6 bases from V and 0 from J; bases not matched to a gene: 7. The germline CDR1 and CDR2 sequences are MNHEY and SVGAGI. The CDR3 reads CASRERDSLNTEAFF. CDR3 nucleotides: TGTGCCAGCAGAGAGAGGGACAGCCTGAACACTGAAGCTTTCTTT.

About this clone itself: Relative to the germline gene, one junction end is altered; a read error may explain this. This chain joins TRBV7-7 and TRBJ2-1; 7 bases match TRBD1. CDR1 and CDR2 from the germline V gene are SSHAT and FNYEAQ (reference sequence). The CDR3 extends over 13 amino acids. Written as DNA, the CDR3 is TGTGCTAGCAGCTCGACAGGGAGCAATGAGCAGTTCTTC. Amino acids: CASSSTGSNEQFF.

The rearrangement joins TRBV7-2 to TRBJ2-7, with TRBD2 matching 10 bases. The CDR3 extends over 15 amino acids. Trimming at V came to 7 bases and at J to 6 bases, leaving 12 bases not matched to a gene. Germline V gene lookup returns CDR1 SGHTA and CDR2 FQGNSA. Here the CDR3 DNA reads TGTGCCAGCAACCTAGCGGGAGTAAGCGCGGGCGAGCAGTACTTC. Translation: CASNLAGVSAGEQYF.

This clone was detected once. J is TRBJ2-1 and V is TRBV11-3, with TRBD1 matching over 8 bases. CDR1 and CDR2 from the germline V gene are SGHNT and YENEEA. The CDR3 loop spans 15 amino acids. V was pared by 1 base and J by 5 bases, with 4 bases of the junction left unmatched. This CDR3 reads CASSLGGQAHNEQFF. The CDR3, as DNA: TGTGCCAGCAGCTTAGGGGGACAGGCTCACAATGAGCAGTTCTTC.

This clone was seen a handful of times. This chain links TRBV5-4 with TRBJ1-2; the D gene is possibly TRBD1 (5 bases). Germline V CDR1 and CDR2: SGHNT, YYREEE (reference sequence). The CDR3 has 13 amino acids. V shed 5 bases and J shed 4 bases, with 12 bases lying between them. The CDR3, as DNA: TGTGCCAGCAGAGTGGACACACTCTATGGCTACACCTTC. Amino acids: CASRVDTLYGYTF.

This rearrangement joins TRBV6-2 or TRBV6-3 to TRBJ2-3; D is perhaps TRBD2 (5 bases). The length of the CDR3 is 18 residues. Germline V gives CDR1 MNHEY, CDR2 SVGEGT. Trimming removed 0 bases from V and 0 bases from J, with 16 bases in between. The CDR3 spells CASSYSMDSYSSTDTQYF. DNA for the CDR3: TGTGCCAGCAGTTACTCCATGGACTCATACTCTAGCACAGATACGCAGTATTTT.

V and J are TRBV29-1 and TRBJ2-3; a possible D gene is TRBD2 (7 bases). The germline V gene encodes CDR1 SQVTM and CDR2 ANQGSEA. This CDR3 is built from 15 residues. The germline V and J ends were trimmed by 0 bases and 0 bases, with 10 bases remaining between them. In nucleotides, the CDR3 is TGCAGCGTTGAAGAAGGGGGGGACAGCACAGATACGCAGTATTTT. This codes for CSVEEGGDSTDTQYF.

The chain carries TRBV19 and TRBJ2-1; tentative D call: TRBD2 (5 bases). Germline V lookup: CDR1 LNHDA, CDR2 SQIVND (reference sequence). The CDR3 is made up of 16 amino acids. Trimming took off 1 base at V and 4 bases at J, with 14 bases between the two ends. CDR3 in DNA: TGTGCCAGTAGTATAGCGGCCGGGGAAGGGTACAATGAGCAGTTCTTC. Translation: CASSIAAGEGYNEQFF. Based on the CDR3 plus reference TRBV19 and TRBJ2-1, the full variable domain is DGGITQSPKYLFRKEGQNVTLSCEQNLNHDAMYWYRQDPGQGLRLIYYSQIVNDFQKGDIAEGYSVSREKKESFPLTVTSAQKNPTAFYLCASSIAAGEGYNEQFFGPGTRLTVL.

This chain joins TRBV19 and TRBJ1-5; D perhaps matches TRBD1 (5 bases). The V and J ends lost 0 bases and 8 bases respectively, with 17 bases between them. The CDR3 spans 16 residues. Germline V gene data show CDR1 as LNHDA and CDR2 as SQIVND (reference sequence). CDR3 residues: CASSIEGGSSGKPQHF. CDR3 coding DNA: TGTGCCAGTAGTATAGAGGGCGGATCTTCAGGGAAGCCCCAGCATTTT.

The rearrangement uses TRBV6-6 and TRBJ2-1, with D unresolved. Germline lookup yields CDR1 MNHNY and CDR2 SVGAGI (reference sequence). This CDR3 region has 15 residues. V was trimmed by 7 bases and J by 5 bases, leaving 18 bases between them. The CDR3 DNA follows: TGTGCCAGCACTTCTCTGAACCAGATTAACAATGAGCAGTTCTTC. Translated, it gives CASTSLNQINNEQFF.

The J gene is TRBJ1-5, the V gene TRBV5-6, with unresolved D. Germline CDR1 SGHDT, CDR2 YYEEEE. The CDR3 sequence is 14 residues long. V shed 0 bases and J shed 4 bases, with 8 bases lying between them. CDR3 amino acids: CASSLGGENQPQHF. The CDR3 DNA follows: TGTGCCAGCAGCTTGGGCGGTGAAAATCAGCCCCAGCATTTT.

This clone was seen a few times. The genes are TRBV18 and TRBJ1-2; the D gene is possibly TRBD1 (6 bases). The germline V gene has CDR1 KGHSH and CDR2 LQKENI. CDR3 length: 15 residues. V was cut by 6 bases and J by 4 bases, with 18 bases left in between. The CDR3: CASSAPGVHTYGYTF. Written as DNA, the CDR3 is TGTGCCAGCTCCGCCCCAGGGGTGCATACCTATGGCTACACCTTC.

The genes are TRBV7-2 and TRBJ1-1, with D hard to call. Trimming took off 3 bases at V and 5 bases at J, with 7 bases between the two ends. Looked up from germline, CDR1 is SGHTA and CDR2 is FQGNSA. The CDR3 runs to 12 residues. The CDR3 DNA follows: TGTGCCAGCAGCTTTTCGGGTACTGAAGCTTTCTTT. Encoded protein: CASSFSGTEAFF.

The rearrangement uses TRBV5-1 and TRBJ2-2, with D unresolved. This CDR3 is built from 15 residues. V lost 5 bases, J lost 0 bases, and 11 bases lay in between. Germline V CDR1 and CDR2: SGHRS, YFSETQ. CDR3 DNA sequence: TGCGCCAGCAGACATACCGCTTCGAACACCGGGGAGCTGTTTTTT. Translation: CASRHTASNTGELFF. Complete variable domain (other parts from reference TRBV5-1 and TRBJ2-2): KAGVTQTPRYLIKTRGQQVTLSCSPISGHRSVSWYQQTPGQGLQFLFEYFSETQRNKGNFPGRFSGRQFSNSRSEMNVSTLELGDSALYLCASRHTASNTGELFFGEGSRLTVL.

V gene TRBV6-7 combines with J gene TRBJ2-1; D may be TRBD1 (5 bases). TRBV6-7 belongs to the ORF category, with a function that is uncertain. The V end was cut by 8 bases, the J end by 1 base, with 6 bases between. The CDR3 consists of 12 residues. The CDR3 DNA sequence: TGTGCCAGCCCAGGGTCCTACAATGAGCAGTTCTTC. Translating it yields CASPGSYNEQFF.